The sequence of this T cell receptor (beta chain) was determined in a study of T cell repertoires in cytomegalovirus infection. Study-wide background: CMV infection together with matching HLA type was indicated by public TCR beta signatures.

TCRdb fed the reads into MiXCR, producing one record per CDR3 protein. Of about 440,000 distinct CDR3 sequences listed, roughly 31% are singletons. The CDR3 sequence is 17 residues long. The germline gives CDR1 SGHKS, CDR2 YYEKEE (reference sequence). Trimming cost V 4 bases and J 7 bases, with 21 bases left between them. On this clonotype itself: The antigen is not known.

Whole-study results and caveats: Identification of carriers of CMV plus the relevant HLA was performed using cumulative public TCR beta family frequency. The ex vivo response was dominated by HLA-C-restricted CMV-specific TCR beta clonotypes.

The chain couples TRBV5-5 to TRBJ1-6; D remains ambiguous. Sequencing used PBMCs. The receptor comes from a human donor in good health (CMV status not recorded). Some clones in this sample may be carry-over from other donors' samples. The CDR3 reads CASSARVRSDLNSPLHF. Written as DNA, the CDR3 is TGTGCCAGCAGCGCCCGAGTCCGGTCAGACTTGAATTCACCCCTCCACTTT.